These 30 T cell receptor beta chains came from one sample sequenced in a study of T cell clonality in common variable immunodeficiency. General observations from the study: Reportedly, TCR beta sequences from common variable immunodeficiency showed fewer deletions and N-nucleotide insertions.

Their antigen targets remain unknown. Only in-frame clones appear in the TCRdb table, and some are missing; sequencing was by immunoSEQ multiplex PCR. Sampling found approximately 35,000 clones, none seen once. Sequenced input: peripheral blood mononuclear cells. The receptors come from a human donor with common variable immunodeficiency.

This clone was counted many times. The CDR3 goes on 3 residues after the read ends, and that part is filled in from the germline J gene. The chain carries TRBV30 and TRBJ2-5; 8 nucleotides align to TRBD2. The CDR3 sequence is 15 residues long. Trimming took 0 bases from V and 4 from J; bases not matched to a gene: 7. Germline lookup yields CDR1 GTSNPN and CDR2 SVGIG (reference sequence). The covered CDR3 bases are TGTGCCTGGAGTGTCCGGCGGGGGGTGGGAGAGACC. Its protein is CAWSVRRGVGET. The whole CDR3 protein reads CAWSVRRGVGETQYF.

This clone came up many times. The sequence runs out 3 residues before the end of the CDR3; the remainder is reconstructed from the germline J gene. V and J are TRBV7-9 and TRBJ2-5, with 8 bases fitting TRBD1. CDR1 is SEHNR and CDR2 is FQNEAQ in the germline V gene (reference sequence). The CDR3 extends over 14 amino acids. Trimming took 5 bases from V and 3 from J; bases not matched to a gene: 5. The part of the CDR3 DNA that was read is TGTGCCAGCAGCGAATACAGGGGGGAAGAGACC. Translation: CASSEYRGEET. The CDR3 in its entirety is CASSEYRGEETQYF.

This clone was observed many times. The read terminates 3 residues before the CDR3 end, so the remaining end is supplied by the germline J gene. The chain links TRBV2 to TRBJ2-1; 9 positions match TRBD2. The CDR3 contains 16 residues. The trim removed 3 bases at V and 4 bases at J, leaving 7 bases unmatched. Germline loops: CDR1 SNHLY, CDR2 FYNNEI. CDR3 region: CASSERLAVFYNEQFF. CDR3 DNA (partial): TGTGCCAGCAGTGAGAGACTAGCGGTCTTTTACAATGAG.

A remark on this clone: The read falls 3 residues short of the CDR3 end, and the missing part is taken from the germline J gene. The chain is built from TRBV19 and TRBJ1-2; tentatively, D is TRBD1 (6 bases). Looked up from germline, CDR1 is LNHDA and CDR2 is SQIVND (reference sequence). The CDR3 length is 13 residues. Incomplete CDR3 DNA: TGTGCCAGTAATCCACAGGGAGGTATCGGC. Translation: CASNPQGGIG. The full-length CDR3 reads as CASNPQGGIGYTF.

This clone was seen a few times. The DNA read from the CDR3 is TGTGCCTGCCTCGGGGGGACAGGGTACGGAAGTTGGAAGTCACCC. Protein sequence: CACLGGTGYGSWKSP. From start to end, the CDR3 is CACLGGTGYGSWKSPLHF. The rearrangement links TRBV30 to TRBJ1-6; 9 bases agree with TRBD1. The CDR3 is cut off 3 residues early in the read; its end comes from the germline J gene. Germline trimming cut 6 bases from V and 10 bases from J; bases unmatched to any gene: 22. The CDR3 is 18 residues long. Per germline, CDR1 GTSNPN and CDR2 SVGIG (reference sequence).

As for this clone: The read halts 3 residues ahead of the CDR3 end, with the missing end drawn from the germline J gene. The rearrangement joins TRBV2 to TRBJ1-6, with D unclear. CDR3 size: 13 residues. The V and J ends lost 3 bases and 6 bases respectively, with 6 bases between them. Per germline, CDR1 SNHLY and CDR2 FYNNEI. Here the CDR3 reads CASSEFLNSPLHF. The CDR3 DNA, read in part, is TGTGCCAGCAGTGAGTTCCTTAATTCACCC.

CDR3 region: CASSIPGQVGPSQAFF. CDR3 DNA (partial): TGTGCCAGTAGTATACCGGGACAGGTAGGGCCATCTCAA. The V and J genes are TRBV19 and TRBJ1-1; 8 bases are a match to TRBD1. The sequenced fragment ends 3 residues before the CDR3 boundary, so the rest is inferred from the germline J gene. Germline CDR1 and CDR2: LNHDA and SQIVND (reference sequence). There are 16 residues in the CDR3.

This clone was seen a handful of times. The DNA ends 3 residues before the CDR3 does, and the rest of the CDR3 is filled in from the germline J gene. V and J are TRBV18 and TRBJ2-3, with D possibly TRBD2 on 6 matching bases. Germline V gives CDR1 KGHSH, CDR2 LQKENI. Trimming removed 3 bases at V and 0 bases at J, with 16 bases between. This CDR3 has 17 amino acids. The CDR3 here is CASSPRVRGTSTDTQYF. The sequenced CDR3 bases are TGTGCCAGCTCACCTCGGGTGCGGGGAACGAGCACAGATACG.

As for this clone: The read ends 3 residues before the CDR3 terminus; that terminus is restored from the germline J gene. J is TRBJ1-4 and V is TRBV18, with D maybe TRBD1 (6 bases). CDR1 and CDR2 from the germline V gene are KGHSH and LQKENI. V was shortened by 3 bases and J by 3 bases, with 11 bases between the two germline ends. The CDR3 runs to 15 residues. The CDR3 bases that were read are TGTGCCAGCTCACCTACAGGGATTTCTAATGAAAAA. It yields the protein CASSPTGISNEK. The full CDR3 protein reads CASSPTGISNEKLFF. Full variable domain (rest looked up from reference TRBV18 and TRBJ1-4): NAGVMQNPRHLVRRRGQEARLRCSPMKGHSHVYWYRQLPEEGLKFMVYLQKENIIDESGMPKERFSAEFPKEGPSILRIQQVVRGDSAAYFCASSPTGISNEKLFFGSGTQLSVL.

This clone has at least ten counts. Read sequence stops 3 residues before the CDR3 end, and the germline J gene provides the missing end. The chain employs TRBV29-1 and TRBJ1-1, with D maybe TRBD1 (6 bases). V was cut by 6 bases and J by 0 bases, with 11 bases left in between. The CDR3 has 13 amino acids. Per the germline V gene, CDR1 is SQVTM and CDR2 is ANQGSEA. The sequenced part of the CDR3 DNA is TGCAGCGTGTACAGGGAATTGAACACTGAA. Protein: CSVYRELNTE. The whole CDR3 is CSVYRELNTEAFF.

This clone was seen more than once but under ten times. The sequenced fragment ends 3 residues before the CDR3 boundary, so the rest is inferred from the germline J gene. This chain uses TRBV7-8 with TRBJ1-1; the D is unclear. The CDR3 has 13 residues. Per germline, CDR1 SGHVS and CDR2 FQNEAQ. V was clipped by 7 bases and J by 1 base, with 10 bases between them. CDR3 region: CASIPRGNTEAFF. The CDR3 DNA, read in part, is TGTGCCAGCATCCCCCGCGGGAACACTGAA.

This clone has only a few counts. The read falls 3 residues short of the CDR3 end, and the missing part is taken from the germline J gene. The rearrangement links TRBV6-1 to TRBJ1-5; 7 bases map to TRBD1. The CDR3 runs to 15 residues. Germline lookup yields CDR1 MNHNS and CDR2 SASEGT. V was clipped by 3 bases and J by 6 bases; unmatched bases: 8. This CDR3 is CASSDRQGGSQPQHF. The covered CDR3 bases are TGTGCCAGCAGTGATAGACAGGGTGGTAGTCAGCCC.

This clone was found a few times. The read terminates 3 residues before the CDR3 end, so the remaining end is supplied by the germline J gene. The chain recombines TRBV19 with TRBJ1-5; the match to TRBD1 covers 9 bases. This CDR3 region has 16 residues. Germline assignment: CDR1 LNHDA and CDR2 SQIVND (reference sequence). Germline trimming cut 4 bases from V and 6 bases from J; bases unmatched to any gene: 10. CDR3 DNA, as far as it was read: TGTGCCAGTAGTACCTTGGGACAGGGTTTTGGTCAGCCC. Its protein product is CASSTLGQGFGQP. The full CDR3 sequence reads CASSTLGQGFGQPQHF.

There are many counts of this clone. The covered CDR3 bases are TGTGCCAGCAGCCCCTGGCTCCAAGAGACC. Translating gives CASSPWLQET. Given in full, the CDR3 is CASSPWLQETQYF. The chain combines TRBV7-9 with TRBJ2-5; no reliable D call. The read terminates 3 residues ahead of where the CDR3 ends, so the germline J gene completes it. This CDR3 is 13 amino acids long. CDR1 is SEHNR and CDR2 is FQNEAQ in the germline V gene (reference sequence). V was shortened by 5 bases and J by 1 base, with 8 bases between the two germline ends.

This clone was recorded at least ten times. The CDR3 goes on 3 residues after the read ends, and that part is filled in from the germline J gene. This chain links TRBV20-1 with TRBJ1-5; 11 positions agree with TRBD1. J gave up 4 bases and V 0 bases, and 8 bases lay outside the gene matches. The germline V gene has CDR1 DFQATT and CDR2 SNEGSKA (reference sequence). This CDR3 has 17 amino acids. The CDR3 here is CSARDARTGGRNQPQHF. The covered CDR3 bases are TGCAGTGCTAGAGATGCCCGGACAGGGGGCCGAAATCAGCCC.

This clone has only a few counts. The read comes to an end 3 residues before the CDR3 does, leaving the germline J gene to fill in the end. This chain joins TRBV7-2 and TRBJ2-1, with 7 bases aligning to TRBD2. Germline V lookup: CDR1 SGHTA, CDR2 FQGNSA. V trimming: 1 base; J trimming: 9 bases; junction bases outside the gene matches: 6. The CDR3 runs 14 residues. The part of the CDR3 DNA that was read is TGTGCCAGCAGCTTAGTCGGGGGAGGGAGTGAG. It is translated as CASSLVGGGSE. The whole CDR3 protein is CASSLVGGGSEQFF.

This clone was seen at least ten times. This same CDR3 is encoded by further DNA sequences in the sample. The CDR3 bases that were read are TGTGCCAGCTCACCAGCAGGGGGTAACACTGAA. This encodes CASSPAGGNTE. The CDR3 in full is CASSPAGGNTEAFF. This rearrangement joins TRBV18 to TRBJ1-1, with 7 bases aligning to TRBD1. The read comes to an end 3 residues before the CDR3 does, leaving the germline J gene to fill in the end. Germline trimming cut 2 bases from V and 2 bases from J; bases unmatched to any gene: 2. The CDR3 extends over 14 amino acids. From germline, CDR1 is KGHSH and CDR2 LQKENI.

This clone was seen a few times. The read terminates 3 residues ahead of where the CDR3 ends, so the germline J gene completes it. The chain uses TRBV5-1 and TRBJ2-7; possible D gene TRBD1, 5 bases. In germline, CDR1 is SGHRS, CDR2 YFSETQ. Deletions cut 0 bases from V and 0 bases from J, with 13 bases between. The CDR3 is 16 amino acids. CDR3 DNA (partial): TGCGCCAGCAGCTTGGATTCCAGGGTAAGCTCCTACGAG. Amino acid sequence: CASSLDSRVSSYE. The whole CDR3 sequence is CASSLDSRVSSYEQYF.

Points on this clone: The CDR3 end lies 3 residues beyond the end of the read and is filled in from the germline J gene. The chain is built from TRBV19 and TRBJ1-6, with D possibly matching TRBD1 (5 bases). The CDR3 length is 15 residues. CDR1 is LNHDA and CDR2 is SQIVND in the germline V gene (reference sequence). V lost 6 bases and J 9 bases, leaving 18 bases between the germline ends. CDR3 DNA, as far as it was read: TGTGCCAGTAGGCAAATCAGGGATCGAATTTCACCC. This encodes CASRQIRDRISP. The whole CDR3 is CASRQIRDRISPLHF.

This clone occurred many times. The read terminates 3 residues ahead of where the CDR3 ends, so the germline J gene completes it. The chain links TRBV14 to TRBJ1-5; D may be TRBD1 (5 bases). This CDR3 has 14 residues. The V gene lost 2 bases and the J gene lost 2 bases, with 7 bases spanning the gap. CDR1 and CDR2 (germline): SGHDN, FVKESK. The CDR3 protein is CASSQLGGNQPQHF. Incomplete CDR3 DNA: TGTGCCAGCAGCCAACTAGGGGGCAATCAGCCC.

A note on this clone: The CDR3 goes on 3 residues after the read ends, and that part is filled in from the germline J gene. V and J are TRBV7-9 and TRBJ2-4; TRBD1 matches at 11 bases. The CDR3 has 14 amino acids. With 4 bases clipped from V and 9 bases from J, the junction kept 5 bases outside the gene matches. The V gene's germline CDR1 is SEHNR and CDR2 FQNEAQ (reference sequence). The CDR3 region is CASSSGQGDFIQYF. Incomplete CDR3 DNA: TGTGCCAGCAGCTCGGGACAGGGGGATTTCATT.

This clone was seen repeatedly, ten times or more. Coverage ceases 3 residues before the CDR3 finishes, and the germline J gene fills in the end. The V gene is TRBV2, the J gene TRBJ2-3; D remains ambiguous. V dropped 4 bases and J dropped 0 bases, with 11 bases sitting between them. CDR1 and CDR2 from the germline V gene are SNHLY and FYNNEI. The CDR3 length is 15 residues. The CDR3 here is CASSATTSSTDTQYF. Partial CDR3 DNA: TGTGCCAGCAGTGCCACTACCTCTAGCACAGATACG.

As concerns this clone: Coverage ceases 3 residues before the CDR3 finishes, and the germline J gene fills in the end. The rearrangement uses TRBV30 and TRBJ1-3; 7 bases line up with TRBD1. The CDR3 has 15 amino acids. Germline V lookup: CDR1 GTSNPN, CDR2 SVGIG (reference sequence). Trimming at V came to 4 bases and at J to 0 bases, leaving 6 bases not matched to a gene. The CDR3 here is CAWTEGQLSGNTIYF. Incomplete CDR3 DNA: TGTGCCTGGACTGAGGGACAGCTCTCTGGAAACACC.

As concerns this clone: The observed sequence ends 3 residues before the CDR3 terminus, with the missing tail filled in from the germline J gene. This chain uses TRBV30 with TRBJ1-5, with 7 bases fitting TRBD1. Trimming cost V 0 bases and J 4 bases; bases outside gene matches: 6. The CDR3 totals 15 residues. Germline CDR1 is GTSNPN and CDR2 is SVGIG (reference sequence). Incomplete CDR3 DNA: TGTGCCTGGAGTGTCTACAGGGGACCGAATCAGCCC. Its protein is CAWSVYRGPNQP. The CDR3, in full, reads CAWSVYRGPNQPQHF. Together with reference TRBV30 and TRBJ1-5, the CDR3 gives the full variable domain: SQTIHQWPATLVQPVGSPLSLECTVEGTSNPNLYWYRQAAGRGLQLLFYSVGIGQISSEVPQNLSASRPQDRQFILSSKKLLLSDSGFYLCAWSVYRGPNQPQHFGDGTRLSIL.

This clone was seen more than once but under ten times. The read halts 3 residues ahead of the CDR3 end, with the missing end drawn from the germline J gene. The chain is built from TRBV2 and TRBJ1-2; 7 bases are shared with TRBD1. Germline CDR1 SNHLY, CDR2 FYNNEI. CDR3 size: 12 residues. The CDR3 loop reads CASTTDRRGYTF. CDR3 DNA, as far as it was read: TGTGCCAGCACCACGGACAGGAGGGGC.

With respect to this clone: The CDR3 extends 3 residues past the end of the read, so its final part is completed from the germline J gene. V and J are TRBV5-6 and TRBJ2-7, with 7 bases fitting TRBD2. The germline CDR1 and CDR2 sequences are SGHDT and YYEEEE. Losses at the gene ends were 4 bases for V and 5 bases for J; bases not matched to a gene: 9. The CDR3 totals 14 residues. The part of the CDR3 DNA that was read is TGTGCCAGCAGCCTTTTGCGCACTAGCGACGAG. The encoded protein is CASSLLRTSDE. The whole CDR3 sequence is CASSLLRTSDEQYF.

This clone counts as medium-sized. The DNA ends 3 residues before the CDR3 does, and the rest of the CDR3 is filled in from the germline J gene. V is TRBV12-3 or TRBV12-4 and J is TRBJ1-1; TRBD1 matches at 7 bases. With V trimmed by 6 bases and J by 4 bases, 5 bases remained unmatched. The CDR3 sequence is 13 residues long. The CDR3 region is CASSLGQVTEAFF. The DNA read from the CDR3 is TGTGCCAGCAGCCTAGGACAGGTCACTGAA.

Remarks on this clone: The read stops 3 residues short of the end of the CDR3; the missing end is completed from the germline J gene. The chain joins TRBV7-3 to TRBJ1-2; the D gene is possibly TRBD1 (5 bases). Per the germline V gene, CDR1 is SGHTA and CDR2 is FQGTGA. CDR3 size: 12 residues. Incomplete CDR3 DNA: TGTGCCGGGACTCGCGGGAGGGGAGAC. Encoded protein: CAGTRGRGD. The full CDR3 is CAGTRGRGDYTF.

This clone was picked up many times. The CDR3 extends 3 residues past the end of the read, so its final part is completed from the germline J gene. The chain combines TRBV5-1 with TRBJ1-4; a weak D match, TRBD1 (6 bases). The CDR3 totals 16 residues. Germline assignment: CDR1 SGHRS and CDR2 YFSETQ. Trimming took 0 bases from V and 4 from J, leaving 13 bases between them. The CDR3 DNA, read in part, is TGCGCCAGCAGCTTGGGCGAGACAGGCCTTAATGAAAAA. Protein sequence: CASSLGETGLNEK. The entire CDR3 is CASSLGETGLNEKLFF.

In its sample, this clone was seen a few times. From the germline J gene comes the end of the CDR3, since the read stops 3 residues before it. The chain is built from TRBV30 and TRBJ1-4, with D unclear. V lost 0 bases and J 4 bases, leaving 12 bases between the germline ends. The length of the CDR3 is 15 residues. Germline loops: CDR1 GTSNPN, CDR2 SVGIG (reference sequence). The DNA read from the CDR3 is TGTGCCTGGAGTGTCATCGGCGACTTTAATGAAAAA. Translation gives CAWSVIGDFNEK. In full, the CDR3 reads CAWSVIGDFNEKLFF.